This is a list of T cell receptor beta chains from one sample in a study of cytotoxic CD8 clonotypes in ibrutinib-treated CLL. The repertoire was sequenced with immunoSEQ multiplex PCR; TCRdb's copy has only in-frame clones and lacks some. The table lists approximately 32,000 clones, about 70% of them singletons. Sequenced here: PBMCs, sampled before ibrutinib treatment. The receptors here all came from a human donor with chronic lymphocytic leukemia. CDR3s include the opening cysteine and the closing phenylalanine or tryptophan. D genes are given only for firm matches. Clone size is given for some rows only: seen once, a few or many times, or a class if the clone is expanded.

DNA,CDR3,size,V,J,D
TGTGCCATCAGTGAGTCGGGTGCGGGTCAGCCCCAGCATTTT,CAISESGAGQPQHF,.,TRBV10-3,TRBJ1-5,.
TGCGCCAGCAGCTTGGCCACCGGCACTGAAGCTTTCTTT,CASSLATGTEAFF,.,TRBV5-1,TRBJ1-1,.
TGTGCCAGCAGGGTGGGACTTAAAATTAGGAATGAGCAGTTCTTC,CASRVGLKIRNEQFF,.,TRBV6-4,TRBJ2-1,.
TGCGCCAGCAGCCCCTCAACGATGACCCTCGGGGAGCAGTACTTC,CASSPSTMTLGEQYF,.,TRBV4-3,TRBJ2-7,.
TGCGCCAGCAGCCAAGATAATCAGGGCGGCGAGCAGTACTTC,CASSQDNQGGEQYF,.,TRBV4-3,TRBJ2-7,.
TGTGCCAGCTCACCCCAGGGTGAAGAGACCCAGTACTTC,CASSPQGEETQYF,.,TRBV18,TRBJ2-5,.
TGTGCCAGCTCAGCCGCTAGCGGGGGAAAGGAGACCCAGTACTTC,CASSAASGGKETQYF,.,TRBV18,TRBJ2-5,TRBD2
TGTGCCAGCAGTTTACAGGGGGCGTTTGGCTACACCTTC,CASSLQGAFGYTF,.,TRBV28,TRBJ1-2,TRBD1
TGCGCCAGCAGCAAGCGGGAGAAATTCCACAATGAGCAGTTCTTC,CASSKREKFHNEQFF,.,TRBV23-1,TRBJ2-1,TRBD2
TGTGCCAGCAGTCCAACGGGACTACCGGGCGAGCAGTACTTC,CASSPTGLPGEQYF,.,TRBV27,TRBJ2-7,TRBD2
TGTGCCAGCTCACAGGGACAGACCAACTCTGGAAACACCATATATTTT,CASSQGQTNSGNTIYF,.,TRBV18,TRBJ1-3,TRBD1
TGTGCTAGTGGTAAGAATTCGGATACGCAGTATTTT,CASGKNSDTQYF,few,TRBV12-5,TRBJ2-3,.
TGTGCCAGCAGCCTAGCGGACAGGCGTGAAGCTTTCTTT,CASSLADRREAFF,.,TRBV7-9,TRBJ1-1,TRBD1
TGTGCCATCAGTGAGTCGGGGGCGTCCTACGAGCAGTACTTC,CAISESGASYEQYF,few,TRBV10-3,TRBJ2-7,.
TGTGCCAGCGGACAATCGAACACTGAAGCTTTCTTT,CASGQSNTEAFF,.,TRBV28,TRBJ1-1,.
TGTGCCAGCAGCTTAGGATACAGGGCGGAAACCTCTGGAAACACCATATATTTT,CASSLGYRAETSGNTIYF,.,TRBV7-2,TRBJ1-3,.
TGTGCCAGCAGCTCCTGGGCTAGCGGGAGGAGCTCCTACAATGAGCAGTTCTTC,CASSSWASGRSSYNEQFF,.,TRBV13,TRBJ2-1,TRBD2
TGCGCCAGCAGCTCACAGGGAGATGGGGCAGATACGCAGTATTTT,CASSSQGDGADTQYF,.,TRBV5-1,TRBJ2-3,.
TGTGCCAGCAGTTCGAACCCGCCGGGGGGAGGGGAGCAGTACTTC,CASSSNPPGGGEQYF,.,TRBV28,TRBJ2-7,TRBD2
TGTGCCAGCAGCTCAAGTCCGGGACAGGGAACAGGAAACACCATATATTTT,CASSSSPGQGTGNTIYF,.,TRBV5-4,TRBJ1-3,TRBD1
TGTGCCAGCAGCTTGACCCGGGGGGGCACCGGGGAGCTGTTTTTT,CASSLTRGGTGELFF,.,TRBV7-9,TRBJ2-2,TRBD2
TGTGCCAGCAGTGAAACCCCCGATTATGGTTCACCCCTCCACTTT,CASSETPDYGSPLHF,.,TRBV6-1,TRBJ1-6,.
TGTGCCAGCAGCCCTTCGGGACTAAGTATCACAGATACGCAGTATTTT,CASSPSGLSITDTQYF,.,TRBV9,TRBJ2-3,TRBD2
TGTGCCAGCTCGGGGGGGACCTCCTACGAGCAGTACTTC,CASSGGTSYEQYF,.,TRBV7-2,TRBJ2-7,TRBD2
TGCGCCAGCAGCCTCCTAGACAGGGGCGGAAACACCATATATTTT,CASSLLDRGGNTIYF,medium-sized,TRBV4-1,TRBJ1-3,TRBD1
TGTGCCAGCAGTGCTCCGGGACAGGGGCTCGAGCAGTACTTC,CASSAPGQGLEQYF,.,TRBV6-1,TRBJ2-7,TRBD1
TGCGCCAGCAGCCAAGAAGCAGGACCCAACACTGAAGCTTTCTTT,CASSQEAGPNTEAFF,once,TRBV4-1,TRBJ1-1,.
TGTGCCAGCAGCCACGGACAGAGCAATCAGCCCCAGCATTTT,CASSHGQSNQPQHF,once,TRBV5-6,TRBJ1-5,.
TGTGCCAGCAGCTTGCGGGGTTCGTGGGTGTCCGAGCAGTACTTC,CASSLRGSWVSEQYF,.,TRBV7-2,TRBJ2-7,.
TGTGCCAGCAGCTTAGCGACGTTGACGGGAGGGGTAAGCAATGAGCAGTTCTTC,CASSLATLTGGVSNEQFF,.,TRBV7-2,TRBJ2-1,TRBD2
TGTGCCAGCAGCTTTTCTCACAGGGGGTACGAGCAGTACTTC,CASSFSHRGYEQYF,.,TRBV11-2,TRBJ2-7,TRBD1
TGTGCCAGTAGTATGATCGGCTACGAGCAGTACTTC,CASSMIGYEQYF,.,TRBV19,TRBJ2-7,.
TGCGCCAGCAGCTTGAACAGGAAGGGCACAGATACGCAGTATTTT,CASSLNRKGTDTQYF,.,TRBV5-1,TRBJ2-3,.
TGTGCCAGCAGCCCGGACAATAACTATGGCTACACCTTC,CASSPDNNYGYTF,.,TRBV5-6,TRBJ1-2,.
TGTGCCAGCAGTGAAATAGGGACAGGGGCCTCCTACGAGCAGTACTTC,CASSEIGTGASYEQYF,.,TRBV6-1,TRBJ2-7,TRBD1
TGTGCCAGCAGCTCCACAGGGTTCAATGAGCAGTTCTTC,CASSSTGFNEQFF,many,TRBV7-9,TRBJ2-1,.
TGTGCCAGCAGCCCGGGGACCATCAATGTGCAGTTCTTC,CASSPGTINVQFF,.,TRBV13,TRBJ2-1,.
TGTGCCAGTTCTACGTCCAGCGGGGGCTCCTACGAGCAGTACTTC,CASSTSSGGSYEQYF,once,TRBV19,TRBJ2-7,TRBD2
TGTGCCAGCAGTTACCGGCGGGGGGGCTTAAGTAATGAGCAGTTCTTC,CASSYRRGGLSNEQFF,few,TRBV6-5,TRBJ2-1,TRBD2
TGTGCCAGCAGTTTACCTCTATCCCCCTTCGGAGCTTTCTTT,CASSLPLSPFGAFF,medium-sized,TRBV28,TRBJ1-1,.
TGTGCCAGCAGCTTAGAAGCGGGGGCCGTGGATGAGCAGTTCTTC,CASSLEAGAVDEQFF,few,TRBV7-9,TRBJ2-1,TRBD2
TGTGCCAGCAGCTCCGGACAGACCGGGGAGCTGTTTTTT,CASSSGQTGELFF,.,TRBV7-3,TRBJ2-2,.
TGTGCCAGCGAAGGGGGGGCCAAAAACATTCAGTACTTC,CASEGGAKNIQYF,.,TRBV6-1,TRBJ2-4,.
TGTGCTAGCAGCTTCCAGGGGGCCTCAGATACGCAGTATTTT,CASSFQGASDTQYF,once,TRBV7-7,TRBJ2-3,TRBD1
TGTGCCAGCAGCGTAGCTCGAGGGGGCGGAACAGATACGCAGTATTTT,CASSVARGGGTDTQYF,.,TRBV9,TRBJ2-3,TRBD1
TGCGCCAGCAGCTCGGGACAGAGTGCAACTAATGAAAAACTGTTTTTT,CASSSGQSATNEKLFF,many,TRBV5-1,TRBJ1-4,TRBD1
TGTGCCATCAGTACAGGGGGCACTGAAGCTTTCTTT,CAISTGGTEAFF,few,TRBV10-3,TRBJ1-1,TRBD1
TGTGCCAGCAAAGGTTGGAGCTCTGGGGCCAACGTCCTGACTTTC,CASKGWSSGANVLTF,.,TRBV7-9,TRBJ2-6,.
TGTGCCAGCAGCTTAGCGGGGATAACCTACGAGCAGTACTTC,CASSLAGITYEQYF,.,TRBV7-2,TRBJ2-7,.
TGCGCCAGCAGCCCGCTTTCCCAGGGGACCCACGAGCAGTACTTC,CASSPLSQGTHEQYF,.,TRBV4-1,TRBJ2-7,.
TGTGCCAGCAGCTTAGGACAGGGGGTCAATCAGCCCCAGCATTTT,CASSLGQGVNQPQHF,few,TRBV7-9,TRBJ1-5,TRBD1
TGTGCCAGCAGCCCCACTCACAATCAGCCCCAGCATTTT,CASSPTHNQPQHF,.,TRBV11-2,TRBJ1-5,.